Only one count was recorded for the clone carrying this T cell receptor (beta chain). Its antigen is undetermined. TCRdb re-derived calls from the 5' RACE reads in MiXCR, one entry per CDR3 protein. This sample has 250,000 to 350,000 distinct CDR3 sequences; more than 6.5% occur once, and the top ten carry 2.1%. J gave up 5 bases and V 4 bases, and 7 bases lay outside the gene matches. This CDR3 contains 14 residues. Germline CDR1 is SNHLY and CDR2 is FYNNEI. This record comes from a study of identical twins. Study-wide findings and caveats: Cord blood's abundant beta clonotypes had fewer insertions, unlike memory repertoires.

The sample was also reused in another study, on yellow fever vaccine responses in identical twins.

This chain links TRBV2 with TRBJ2-5, with 7 bases identical to TRBD2. The clonotype comes from a woman aged 18-29 years in good health. Specimen: memory (CD45RO+) T cells sorted from blood. CDR3 DNA: TGTGCCAGCAGTGGGGGTTTTAGCGGGGAGACCCAGTACTTC. This codes for CASSGGFSGETQYF.